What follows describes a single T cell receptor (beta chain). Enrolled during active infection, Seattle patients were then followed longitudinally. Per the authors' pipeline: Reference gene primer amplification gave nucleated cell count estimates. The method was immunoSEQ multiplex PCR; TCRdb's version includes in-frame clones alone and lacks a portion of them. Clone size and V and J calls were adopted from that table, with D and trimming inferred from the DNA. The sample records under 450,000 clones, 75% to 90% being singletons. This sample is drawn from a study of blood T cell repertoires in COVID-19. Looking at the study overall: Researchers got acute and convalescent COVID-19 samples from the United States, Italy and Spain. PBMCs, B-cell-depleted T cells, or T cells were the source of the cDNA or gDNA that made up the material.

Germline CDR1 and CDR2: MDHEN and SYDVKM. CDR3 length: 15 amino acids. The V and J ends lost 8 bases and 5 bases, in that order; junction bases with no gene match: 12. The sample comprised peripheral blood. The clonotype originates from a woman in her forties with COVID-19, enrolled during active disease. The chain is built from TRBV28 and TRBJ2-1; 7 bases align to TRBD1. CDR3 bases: TGTGCCAGCTCCAGGGGGAGAGGGCAAGACAATGAGCAGTTCTTC. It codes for CASSRGRGQDNEQFF. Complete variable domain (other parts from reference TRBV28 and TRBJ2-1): DVKVTQSSRYLVKRTGEKVFLECVQDMDHENMFWYRQDPGLGLRLIYFSYDVKMKEKGDIPEGYSVSREKKERFSLILESASTNQTSMYLCASSRGRGQDNEQFFGPGTRLTVL.